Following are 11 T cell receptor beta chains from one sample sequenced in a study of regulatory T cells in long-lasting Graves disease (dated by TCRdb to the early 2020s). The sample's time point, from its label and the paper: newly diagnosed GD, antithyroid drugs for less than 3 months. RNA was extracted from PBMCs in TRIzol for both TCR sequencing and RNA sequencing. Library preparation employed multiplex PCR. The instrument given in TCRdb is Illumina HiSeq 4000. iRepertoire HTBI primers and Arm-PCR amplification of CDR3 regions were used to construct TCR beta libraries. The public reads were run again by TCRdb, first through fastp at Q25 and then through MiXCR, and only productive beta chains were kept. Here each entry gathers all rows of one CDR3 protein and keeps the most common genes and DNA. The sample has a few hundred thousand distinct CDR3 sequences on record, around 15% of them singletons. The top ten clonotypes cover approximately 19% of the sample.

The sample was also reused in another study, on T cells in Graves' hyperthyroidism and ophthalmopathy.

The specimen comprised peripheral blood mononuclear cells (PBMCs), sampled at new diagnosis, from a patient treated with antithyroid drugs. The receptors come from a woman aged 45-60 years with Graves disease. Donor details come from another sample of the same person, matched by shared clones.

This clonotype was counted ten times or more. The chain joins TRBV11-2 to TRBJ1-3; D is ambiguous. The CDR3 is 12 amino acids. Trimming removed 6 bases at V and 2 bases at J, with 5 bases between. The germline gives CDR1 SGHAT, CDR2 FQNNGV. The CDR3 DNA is TGTGCCAGCAGTATCGCTGGAAACACCATATATTTT. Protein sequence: CASSIAGNTIYF.

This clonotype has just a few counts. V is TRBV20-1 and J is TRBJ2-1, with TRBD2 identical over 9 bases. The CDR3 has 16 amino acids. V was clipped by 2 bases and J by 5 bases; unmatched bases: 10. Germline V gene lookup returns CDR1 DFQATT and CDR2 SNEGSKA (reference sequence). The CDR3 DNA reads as TGCAGTGCTAGATTGCCTCGACTAGCGGCTGACAATGAGCAGTTCTTC. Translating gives CSARLPRLAADNEQFF.

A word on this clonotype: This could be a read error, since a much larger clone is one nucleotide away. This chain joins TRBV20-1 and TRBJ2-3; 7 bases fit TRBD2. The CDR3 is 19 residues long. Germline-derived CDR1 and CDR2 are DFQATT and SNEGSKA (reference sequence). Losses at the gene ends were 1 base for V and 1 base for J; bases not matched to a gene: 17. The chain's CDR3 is CSARGGLAEGVRGTDTQYF. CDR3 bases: TGCAGTGCTAGAGGAGGGCTAGCGGAAGGAGTAAGGGGCACAGATACGCAGTATTTT.

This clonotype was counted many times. CDR3 region: CASSWDRESVGSQPQHF. The CDR3 coding sequence is TGTGCCAGCAGTTGGGACAGGGAAAGTGTCGGTAGTCAGCCCCAGCATTTT. The V and J genes are TRBV6-5 and TRBJ1-5; TRBD1 agrees at 9 bases. With 4 bases clipped from V and 6 bases from J, the junction kept 13 bases outside the gene matches. The CDR3 totals 17 residues. CDR1 and CDR2 from the germline V gene are MNHEY and SVGAGI.

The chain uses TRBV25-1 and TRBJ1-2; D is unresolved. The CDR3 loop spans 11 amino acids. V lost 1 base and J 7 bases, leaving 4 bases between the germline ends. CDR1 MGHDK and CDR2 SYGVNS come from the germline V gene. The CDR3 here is CASSEFFGYTF. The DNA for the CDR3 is TGTGCCAGCAGTGAATTCTTTGGCTACACCTTC.

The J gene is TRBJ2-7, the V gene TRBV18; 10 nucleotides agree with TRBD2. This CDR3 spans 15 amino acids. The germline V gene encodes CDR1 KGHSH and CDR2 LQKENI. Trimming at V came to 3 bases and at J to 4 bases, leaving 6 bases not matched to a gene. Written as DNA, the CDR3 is TGTGCCAGCTCACCGTCGGGACTAGCGCTGTACGAGCAGTACTTC. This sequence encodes CASSPSGLALYEQYF.

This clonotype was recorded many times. The CDR3 nucleotides are TGCAGTGCTACAAGCGGGAGGGCAAAGAATGAGCAGTTCTTC. Its protein product is CSATSGRAKNEQFF. The gene calls are TRBV20-1 and TRBJ2-1, with 10 bases lining up with TRBD2. After removal of 4 bases from V and 7 bases from J, the junction contained 7 bases not matched to a gene. Per germline, CDR1 DFQATT and CDR2 SNEGSKA (reference sequence). CDR3 size: 14 residues.

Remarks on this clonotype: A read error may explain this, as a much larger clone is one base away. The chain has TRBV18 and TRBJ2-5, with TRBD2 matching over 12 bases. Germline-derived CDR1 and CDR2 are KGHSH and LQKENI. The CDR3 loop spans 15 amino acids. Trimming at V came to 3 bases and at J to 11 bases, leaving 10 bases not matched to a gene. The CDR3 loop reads CASSPPTSGSLLQYF. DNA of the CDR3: TGTGCCAGCTCACCGCCGACTAGCGGGAGTCTCCTACAGTACTTC.

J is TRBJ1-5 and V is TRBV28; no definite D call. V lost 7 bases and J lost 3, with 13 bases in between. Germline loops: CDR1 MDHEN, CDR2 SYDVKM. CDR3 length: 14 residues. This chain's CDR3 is CASTTASNNQPQHF. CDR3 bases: TGTGCCAGCACCACCGCCTCTAACAATCAGCCCCAGCATTTT.

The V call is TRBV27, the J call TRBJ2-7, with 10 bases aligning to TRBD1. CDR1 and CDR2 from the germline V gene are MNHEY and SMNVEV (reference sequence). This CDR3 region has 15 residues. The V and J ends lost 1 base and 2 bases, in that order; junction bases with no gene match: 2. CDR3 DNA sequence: TGTGCCAGCAGTTTATACGGACAGGGGGCCTACGAGCAGTACTTC. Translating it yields CASSLYGQGAYEQYF.

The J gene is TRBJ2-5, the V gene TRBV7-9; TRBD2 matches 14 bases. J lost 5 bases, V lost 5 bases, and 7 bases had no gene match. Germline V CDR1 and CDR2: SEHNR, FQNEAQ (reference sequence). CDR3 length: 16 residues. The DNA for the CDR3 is TGTGCCAGCAGCAATCCACGGACTAGCGGGAGGGAGACCCAGTACTTC. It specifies CASSNPRTSGRETQYF. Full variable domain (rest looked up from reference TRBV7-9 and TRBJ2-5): DTGVSQNPRHKITKRGQNVTFRCDPISEHNRLYWYRQTLGQGPEFLTYFQNEAQLEKSRLLSDRFSAERPKGSFSTLEIQRTEQGDSAMYLCASSNPRTSGRETQYFGPGTRLLVL.